The clone carrying this T cell receptor beta chain turned up a few times. Its specificity is not known. This sample was taken from a study of CD8+CD57+ T cells in acquired aplastic anemia. Study details: Sorted cells (CD4+ and CD8+) yielded DNA amounts that averaged approximately 2.9 ug. Regarding the study as a whole: Levels of CD8+ Simpson's diversity were not significantly distinct in patients versus controls. Found in both controls and patients were around 30 CD8+ CDR3 sequences.

The study profiled TCR beta VDJ and CDR3 using genomic DNA as template. Using its own MiXCR run on the reads, TCRdb lists one record per CDR3 protein. The sample shows 450,000 to 600,000 distinct CDR3 sequences, about a third of them seen only once. The authors sequenced patients whose flow cytometry had shown CD8+CD57+ cell expansion. The diagnosis in all patients was severe acquired aplastic anemia. The length of the CDR3 is 15 residues. Germline trimming cut 5 bases from V and 2 bases from J; bases unmatched to any gene: 6. CDR1 and CDR2 (germline): MNHNS, SASEGT. The specimen was sorted CD4+, CD8+, or CD8+CD57+ T cells (not recorded which) from PBMCs. This sequence joins TRBV6-1 and TRBJ1-1; TRBD1 matches at 9 bases. The sequence came from a human donor with aplastic anemia. CDR3 nucleotides: TGTGCCAGCAGTCAAGGACAGGGGCACAACACTGAAGCTTTCTTT. Protein sequence: CASSQGQGHNTEAFF.